This record concerns one TCR beta chain sequence. Sequencing used immunoSEQ multiplex PCR; TCRdb keeps in-frame clones, though not all of them. The sample contains more than 140,000 clones, around three quarters of which appear only once. The data stem from a study of cytotoxic CD8 clonotypes in ibrutinib-treated CLL. About the study: The patient breakdown showed 11 relapsed/refractory and about 16 treatment-naive cases, with under 18 IGHV unmutated.

Trimming removed 2 bases at V and 1 base at J, with 7 bases between. CDR3 length: 14 amino acids. The V gene's germline CDR1 is MNHEY and CDR2 SVGAGI. Sample: PBMCs, taken after 12 months of ibrutinib treatment. This rearrangement joins TRBV6-5 to TRBJ2-3, with a possible D match to TRBD1 (6 bases). The TCR was taken from a human donor with chronic lymphocytic leukemia. CDR3 protein: CASSYEGGTDTQYF. In DNA form, the CDR3 reads TGTGCCAGCAGTTACGAGGGGGGCACAGATACGCAGTATTTT.